Presented here are 23 T cell receptor beta chains from one specimen sequenced in a study of blood T cell repertoires in COVID-19. Libraries were prepared by immunoSEQ multiplex PCR; TCRdb keeps only in-frame clonotypes and omits some of them. The data hold around 200,000 clones, with 87% observed a single time. Sequencing was done on a sample of peripheral blood. The receptors were gathered from a man aged 35-49 years with active or convalescent COVID-19.

The J gene is TRBJ1-1, the V gene TRBV18, with D hard to call. This CDR3 spans 15 amino acids. V lost 2 bases to trimming and J lost 0 bases, with 10 bases between them. Germline-derived CDR1 and CDR2 are KGHSH and LQKENI. CDR3 protein: CASSPDGDMNTEAFF. The CDR3 DNA is TGTGCCAGCTCACCAGACGGTGACATGAACACTGAAGCTTTCTTT.

The V and J genes are TRBV29-1 and TRBJ2-3; 7 bases map to TRBD1. Trimming at V came to 2 bases and at J to 4 bases, leaving 3 bases not matched to a gene. The CDR3 sequence is 13 residues long. Germline values: CDR1 SQVTM, CDR2 ANQGSEA. The CDR3 bases are TGCAGCGTTGAAAGGGGGCGAGCAGATACGCAGTATTTT. Translation: CSVERGRADTQYF.

V gene TRBV9 combines with J gene TRBJ1-2, with D tentatively TRBD1 (6 bases). The ends were cut back, 4 bases at V and 4 bases at J, with 17 bases in the middle. CDR1 is SGDLS and CDR2 is YYNGEE in the germline V gene. The length of the CDR3 is 15 residues. This CDR3 reads CASSPGGQGTYGYTF. The CDR3 nucleotides read TGTGCCAGCAGCCCGGGGGGGCAGGGGACCTATGGCTACACCTTC.

Only a few counts were recorded for this clone. Other nucleotide sequences in the sample specify the same CDR3. The gene calls are TRBV2 and TRBJ2-5, with D possibly TRBD1 on 6 matching bases. Germline CDR1 and CDR2: SNHLY and FYNNEI. CDR3 size: 14 residues. V lost 4 bases, J lost 0 bases, and 9 bases lay in between. In DNA form, the CDR3 reads TGTGCCAGCAGTGCCGACAGGTACCAAGAGACCCAGTACTTC. Residues: CASSADRYQETQYF. Combining the CDR3 with reference TRBV2 and TRBJ2-5 gives the whole variable domain EPEVTQTPSHQVTQMGQEVILRCVPISNHLYFYWYRQILGQKVEFLVSFYNNEISEKSEIFDDQFSVERPDGSNFTLKIRSTKLEDSAMYFCASSADRYQETQYFGPGTRLLVL.

V and J are TRBV4-1 and TRBJ1-2; D remains ambiguous. Germline CDR1 and CDR2: MGHRA and YSYEKL. The length of the CDR3 is 15 residues. Deletions cut 0 bases from V and 0 bases from J, with 8 bases between. The CDR3 DNA reads as TGCGCCAGCAGCCAAGAGCGGAAACCTAACTATGGCTACACCTTC. This codes for CASSQERKPNYGYTF.

This chain joins TRBV6-1 and TRBJ1-4; D uncertain. The CDR3 is 18 amino acids. The V end was cut by 2 bases, the J end by 3 bases, with 19 bases between. The germline CDR1 and CDR2 sequences are MNHNS and SASEGT. CDR3 protein: CASSESVRQTAANEKLFF. Here the CDR3 DNA reads TGTGCCAGCAGTGAATCGGTTAGGCAGACCGCGGCTAATGAAAAACTGTTTTTT.

The chain employs TRBV6-6 and TRBJ1-1; weak D call: TRBD1 (5 bases). Germline CDR1 MNHNY, CDR2 SVGAGI (reference sequence). CDR3 size: 12 residues. Trimming stripped 5 bases from V and 5 bases from J, with 9 bases between. The CDR3: CASSPRATEAFF. The CDR3 nucleotides are TGTGCCAGCAGTCCCAGGGCTACTGAAGCTTTCTTT.

The CDR3 loop reads CAWTGVTGYTEAFF. The CDR3 region has the DNA TGTGCCTGGACCGGCGTGACAGGGTACACTGAAGCTTTCTTT. The J gene is TRBJ1-1, the V gene TRBV30; 7 bases are a match to TRBD1. Per germline, CDR1 GTSNPN and CDR2 SVGIG (reference sequence). This CDR3 is 14 amino acids long. With 4 bases clipped from V and 3 bases from J, the junction kept 8 bases outside the gene matches.

The chain employs TRBV9 and TRBJ2-2, with TRBD2 matching over 9 bases. Germline trimming cut 0 bases from V and 4 bases from J; bases unmatched to any gene: 4. The CDR3 runs to 16 residues. CDR1 and CDR2 from the germline V gene are SGDLS and YYNGEE. The CDR3 bases are TGTGCCAGCAGCGTAGTCGCGGGGGGGCCCACCGGGGAGCTGTTTTTT. Its protein product is CASSVVAGGPTGELFF.

The V call is TRBV30, the J call TRBJ2-2; 7 bases are shared with TRBD1. Looked up from germline, CDR1 is GTSNPN and CDR2 is SVGIG (reference sequence). The CDR3 is 15 residues long. J gave up 3 bases and V 0 bases, and 4 bases lay outside the gene matches. CDR3 loop: CAWSVQTGYTGELFF. Here the CDR3 DNA reads TGTGCCTGGAGTGTCCAGACAGGGTACACCGGGGAGCTGTTTTTT. Based on the CDR3 plus reference TRBV30 and TRBJ2-2, the full variable domain is SQTIHQWPATLVQPVGSPLSLECTVEGTSNPNLYWYRQAAGRGLQLLFYSVGIGQISSEVPQNLSASRPQDRQFILSSKKLLLSDSGFYLCAWSVQTGYTGELFFGEGSRLTVL.

This clone was observed once. V gene TRBV2 combines with J gene TRBJ1-5; 8 bases map to TRBD1. V shed 6 bases and J 0 bases; nucleotides not matched to a gene: 4. Germline values: CDR1 SNHLY, CDR2 FYNNEI. The CDR3 is made up of 15 amino acids. This CDR3 is CASSRDRYSNQPQHF. CDR3 in DNA: TGTGCCAGCAGCAGGGACAGGTATAGCAATCAGCCCCAGCATTTT.

This chain links TRBV19 with TRBJ2-2, with 10 bases aligning to TRBD1. V was pared by 9 bases and J by 5 bases, with 12 bases of the junction left unmatched. Germline CDR1 reads LNHDA; CDR2 reads SQIVND (reference sequence). The CDR3 totals 16 residues. In nucleotides, the CDR3 is TGTGCCAGCAACAACGACTGGACAGGGGGGACCGGGGAGCTGTTTTTT. Translated, it gives CASNNDWTGGTGELFF.

V gene TRBV6-5 combines with J gene TRBJ1-1, with unresolved D. Trimming shortened V by 6 bases and J by 9 bases, and 14 bases separated the two germline ends. Looked up from germline, CDR1 is MNHEY and CDR2 is SVGAGI. The CDR3 extends over 12 amino acids. The CDR3 DNA is TGTGCCAGCAGCGACACGGTCGGAAAAGCTTTCTTT. It translates to CASSDTVGKAFF.

Comments on this clone: The germline gene is not matched at one end of the junction; a read error may be the cause. The genes are TRBV29-1 and TRBJ1-2, with 10 positions matching TRBD1. CDR1 is SQVTM and CDR2 is ANQGSEA in the germline V gene. The CDR3 totals 13 residues. The CDR3 DNA reads TGCAGCGTTGAAGCCCCGGGACAGGGGCCCCGTTACTTC. Amino acids: CSVEAPGQGPRYF.

The chain uses TRBV6-2 or TRBV6-3 and TRBJ1-4; maybe TRBD1 (5 bases). This CDR3 has 15 amino acids. CDR1 is MNHEY and CDR2 is SVGEGT in the germline V gene. V was clipped by 2 bases and J by 6 bases, with 13 bases between them. The CDR3 nucleotides are TGTGCCAGCAGTTACATGGGGCGGTGGGATGAAAAACTGTTTTTT. It specifies CASSYMGRWDEKLFF.

The count of this clone is one. The chain combines TRBV5-1 with TRBJ1-1; the D gene is possibly TRBD1 (5 bases). Germline lookup yields CDR1 SGHRS and CDR2 YFSETQ. The CDR3 totals 14 residues. The V and J ends lost 1 base and 1 base respectively, with 8 bases between them. The CDR3 DNA is TGCGCCAGCAGCTTGTTTGGGGCGAACACTGAAGCTTTCTTT. Its translation is CASSLFGANTEAFF.

V is TRBV19 and J is TRBJ1-1, with a possible D match to TRBD1 (6 bases). Trimming stripped 3 bases from V and 0 bases from J, with 17 bases between. The CDR3 contains 17 residues. Germline V CDR1 and CDR2: LNHDA, SQIVND (reference sequence). In nucleotides, the CDR3 is TGTGCCAGTAGTATCCGAGAGGGGACACTCATGAACACTGAAGCTTTCTTT. This encodes CASSIREGTLMNTEAFF.

The chain is built from TRBV7-9 and TRBJ2-5; 8 bases align to TRBD2. The CDR3 has 15 amino acids. J was trimmed by 6 bases and V by 5 bases; bases with no gene match: 11. Germline assignment: CDR1 SEHNR and CDR2 FQNEAQ (reference sequence). The CDR3 loop is CASSRLAGGGKTQYF. For the CDR3, the DNA is TGTGCCAGCAGCCGACTCGCGGGGGGCGGGAAGACCCAGTACTTC. Complete variable domain (other parts from reference TRBV7-9 and TRBJ2-5): DTGVSQNPRHKITKRGQNVTFRCDPISEHNRLYWYRQTLGQGPEFLTYFQNEAQLEKSRLLSDRFSAERPKGSFSTLEIQRTEQGDSAMYLCASSRLAGGGKTQYFGPGTRLLVL.

This chain links TRBV6-5 with TRBJ1-5; 10 positions agree with TRBD1. The CDR3 has 15 amino acids. Germline values: CDR1 MNHEY, CDR2 SVGAGI. Germline trimming cut 10 bases from V and 2 bases from J; bases unmatched to any gene: 8. DNA of the CDR3: TGTGCCACCTCGTCGACAGGGGGCGGCAATCAGCCCCAGCATTTT. Protein: CATSSTGGGNQPQHF.

This sequence joins TRBV2 and TRBJ2-2; D perhaps matches TRBD1 (5 bases). Trimming removed 5 bases at V and 4 bases at J, with 11 bases between. Germline CDR1 and CDR2: SNHLY and FYNNEI. The length of the CDR3 is 14 residues. The CDR3 reads CASSFTGSTGELFF. The CDR3 bases are TGTGCCAGCAGTTTCACAGGTTCCACCGGGGAGCTGTTTTTT.

This chain links TRBV12-3 or TRBV12-4 with TRBJ1-2; D remains ambiguous. V gave up 4 bases and J gave up 4 bases, with 10 bases separating them. The CDR3 has 13 residues. The CDR3 spells CASSSTPGYGYTF. CDR3 coding DNA: TGTGCCAGCAGTTCCACCCCCGGCTATGGCTACACCTTC.

The V call is TRBV27, the J call TRBJ2-2; 12 nucleotides line up with TRBD1. The CDR3 is 15 amino acids. Per germline, CDR1 MNHEY and CDR2 SMNVEV (reference sequence). Trimming took 3 bases from V and 6 from J; bases not matched to a gene: 2. The CDR3 region is CASSLGQGAAGELFF. The DNA for the CDR3 is TGTGCCAGCAGTTTGGGACAGGGGGCCGCCGGGGAGCTGTTTTTT.

This chain joins TRBV5-5 and TRBJ2-1; 8 nucleotides align to TRBD1. The V gene's germline CDR1 is SGHKS and CDR2 YYEKEE (reference sequence). The CDR3 contains 16 residues. The V gene end was trimmed by 3 bases and the J gene end by 7 bases; junction bases not matched to a gene: 12. The CDR3 DNA is TGTGCCAGCAGCTCCCGGACAGGGATGTTTGTGAATGAGCAGTTCTTC. It is translated as CASSSRTGMFVNEQFF.